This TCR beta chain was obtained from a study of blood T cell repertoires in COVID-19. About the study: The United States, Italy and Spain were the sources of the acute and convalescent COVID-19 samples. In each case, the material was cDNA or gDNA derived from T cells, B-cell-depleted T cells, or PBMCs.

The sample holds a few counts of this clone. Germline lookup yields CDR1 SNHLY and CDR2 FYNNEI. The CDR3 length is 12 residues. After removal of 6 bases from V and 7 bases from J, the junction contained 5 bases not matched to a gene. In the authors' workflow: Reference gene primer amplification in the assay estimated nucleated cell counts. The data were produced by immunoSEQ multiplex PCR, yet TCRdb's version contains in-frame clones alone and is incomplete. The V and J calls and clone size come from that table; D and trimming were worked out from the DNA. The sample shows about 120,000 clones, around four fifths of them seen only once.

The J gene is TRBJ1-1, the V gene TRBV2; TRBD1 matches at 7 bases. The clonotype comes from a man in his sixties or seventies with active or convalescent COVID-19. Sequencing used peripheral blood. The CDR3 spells CASRDDRDEAFF. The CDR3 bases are TGTGCCAGCAGGGACGACAGGGATGAAGCTTTCTTT.